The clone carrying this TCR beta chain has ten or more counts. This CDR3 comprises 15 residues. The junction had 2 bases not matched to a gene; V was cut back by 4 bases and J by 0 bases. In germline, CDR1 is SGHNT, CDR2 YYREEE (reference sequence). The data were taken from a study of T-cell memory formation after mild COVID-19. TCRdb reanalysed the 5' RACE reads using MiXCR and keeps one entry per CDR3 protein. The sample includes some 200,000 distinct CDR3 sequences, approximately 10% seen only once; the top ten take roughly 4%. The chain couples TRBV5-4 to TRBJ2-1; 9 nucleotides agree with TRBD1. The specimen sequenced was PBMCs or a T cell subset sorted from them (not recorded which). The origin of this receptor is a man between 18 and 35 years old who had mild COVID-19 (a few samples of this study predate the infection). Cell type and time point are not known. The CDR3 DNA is TGTGCCAGCAGCCCGGGACAGGGCTCCTACAATGAGCAGTTCTTC. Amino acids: CASSPGQGSYNEQFF.